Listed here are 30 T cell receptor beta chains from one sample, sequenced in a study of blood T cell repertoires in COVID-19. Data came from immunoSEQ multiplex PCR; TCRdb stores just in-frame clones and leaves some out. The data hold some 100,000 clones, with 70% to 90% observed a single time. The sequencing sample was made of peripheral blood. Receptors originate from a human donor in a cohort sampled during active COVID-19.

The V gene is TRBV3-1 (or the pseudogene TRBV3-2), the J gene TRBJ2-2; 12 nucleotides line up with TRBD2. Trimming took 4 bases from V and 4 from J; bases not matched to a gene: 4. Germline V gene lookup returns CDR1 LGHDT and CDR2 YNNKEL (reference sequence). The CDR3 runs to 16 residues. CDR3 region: CASSRMGLAGTGELFF. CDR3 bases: TGTGCCAGCAGCCGAATGGGACTAGCGGGCACCGGGGAGCTGTTTTTT.

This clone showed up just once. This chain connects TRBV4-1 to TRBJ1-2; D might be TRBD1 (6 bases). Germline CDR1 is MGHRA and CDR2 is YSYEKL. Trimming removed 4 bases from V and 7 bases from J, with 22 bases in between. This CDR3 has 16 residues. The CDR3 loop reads CASSPGQGMTSFGYTF. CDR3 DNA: TGCGCCAGCAGCCCAGGCCAGGGGATGACTAGCTTTGGCTACACCTTC.

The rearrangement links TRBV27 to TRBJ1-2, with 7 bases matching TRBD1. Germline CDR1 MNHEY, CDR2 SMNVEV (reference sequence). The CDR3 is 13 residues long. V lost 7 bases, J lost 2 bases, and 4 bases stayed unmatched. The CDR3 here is CASKKDRNYGYTF. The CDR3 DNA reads TGTGCCAGCAAAAAGGACAGGAACTATGGCTACACCTTC.

The chain's CDR3 is CASSRTAYEQYF. Here the CDR3 DNA reads TGTGCCAGCAGCCGGACAGCTTACGAGCAGTACTTC. This sequence joins TRBV28 and TRBJ2-7; the D gene is possibly TRBD1 (6 bases). CDR3 length equals 12 residues. The V gene lost 6 bases and the J gene lost 4 bases, with 10 bases spanning the gap. Germline CDR1 is MDHEN and CDR2 is SYDVKM. Filled out from reference TRBV28 and TRBJ2-7, the complete variable domain reads DVKVTQSSRYLVKRTGEKVFLECVQDMDHENMFWYRQDPGLGLRLIYFSYDVKMKEKGDIPEGYSVSREKKERFSLILESASTNQTSMYLCASSRTAYEQYFGPGTRLTVT.

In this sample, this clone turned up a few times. The CDR3 region is CAWSAGTASQPQHF. In DNA form, the CDR3 reads TGTGCCTGGAGTGCGGGGACAGCGAGTCAGCCCCAGCATTTT. The rearrangement joins TRBV30 to TRBJ1-5; 7 bases agree with TRBD1. This CDR3 contains 14 residues. Germline trimming cut 1 base from V and 6 bases from J; bases unmatched to any gene: 6. Per the germline V gene, CDR1 is GTSNPN and CDR2 is SVGIG (reference sequence).

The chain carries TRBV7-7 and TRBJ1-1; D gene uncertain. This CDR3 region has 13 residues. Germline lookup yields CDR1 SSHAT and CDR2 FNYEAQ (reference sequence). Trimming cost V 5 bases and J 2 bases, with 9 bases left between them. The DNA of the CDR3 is TGTGCCAGCAGCCGAGAGAAAAACACTGAAGCTTTCTTT. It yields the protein CASSREKNTEAFF.

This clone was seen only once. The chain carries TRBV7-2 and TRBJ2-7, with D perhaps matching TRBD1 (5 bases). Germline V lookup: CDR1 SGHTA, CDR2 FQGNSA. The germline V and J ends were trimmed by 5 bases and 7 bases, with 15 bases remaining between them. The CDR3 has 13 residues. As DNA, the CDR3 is TGTGCCAGCAGCCTGAGCAGGGTGGGGGAGCAGTACTTC. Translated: CASSLSRVGEQYF. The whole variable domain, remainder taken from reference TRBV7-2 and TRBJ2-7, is GAGVSQSPSNKVTEKGKDVELRCDPISGHTALYWYRQSLGQGLEFLIYFQGNSAPDKSGLPSDRFSAERTGGSVSTLTIQRTQQEDSAVYLCASSLSRVGEQYFGPGTRLTVT.

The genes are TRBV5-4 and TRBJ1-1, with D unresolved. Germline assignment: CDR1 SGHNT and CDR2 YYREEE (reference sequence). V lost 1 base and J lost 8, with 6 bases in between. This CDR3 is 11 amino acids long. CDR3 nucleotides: TGTGCCAGCAGCTTGTCAGAAGAAGCTTTCTTT. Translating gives CASSLSEEAFF.

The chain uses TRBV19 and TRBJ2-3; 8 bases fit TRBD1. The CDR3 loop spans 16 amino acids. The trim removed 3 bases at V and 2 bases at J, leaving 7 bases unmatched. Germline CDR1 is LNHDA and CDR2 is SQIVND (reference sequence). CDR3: CASSIQGASSTDTQYF. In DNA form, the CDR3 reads TGTGCCAGTAGTATCCAGGGGGCGAGCTCCACAGATACGCAGTATTTT.

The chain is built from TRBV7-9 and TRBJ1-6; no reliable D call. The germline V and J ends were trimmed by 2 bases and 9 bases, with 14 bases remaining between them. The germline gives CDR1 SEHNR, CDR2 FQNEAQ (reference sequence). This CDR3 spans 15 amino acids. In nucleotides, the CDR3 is TGTGCCAGCAGCTTAAAGGATACAGCCACTTCACCCCTCCACTTT. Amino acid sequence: CASSLKDTATSPLHF.

In DNA, the CDR3 is TGCGCCAGCACCAGGGGTAAGTCCCTGAACACTGAAGCTTTCTTT. Protein product: CASTRGKSLNTEAFF. The chain links TRBV5-1 to TRBJ1-1, with D tentatively TRBD1 (6 bases). Germline CDR1 is SGHRS and CDR2 is YFSETQ. The CDR3 sequence is 15 residues long. V was pared by 6 bases and J by 0 bases, with 15 bases between.

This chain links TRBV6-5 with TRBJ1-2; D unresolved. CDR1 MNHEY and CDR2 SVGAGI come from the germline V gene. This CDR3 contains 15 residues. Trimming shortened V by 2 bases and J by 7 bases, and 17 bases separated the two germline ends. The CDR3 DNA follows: TGTGCCAGCAGTTACGCCGGGAAAGTATTAGGTGGCTACACCTTC. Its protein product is CASSYAGKVLGGYTF.

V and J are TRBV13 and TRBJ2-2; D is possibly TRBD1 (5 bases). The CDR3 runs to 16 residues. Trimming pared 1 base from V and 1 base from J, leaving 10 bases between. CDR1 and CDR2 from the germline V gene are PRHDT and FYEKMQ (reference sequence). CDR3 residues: CASSLVDSENTGELFF. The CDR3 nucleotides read TGTGCCAGCAGCTTAGTAGACAGCGAGAACACCGGGGAGCTGTTTTTT. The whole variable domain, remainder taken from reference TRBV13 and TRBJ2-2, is AAGVIQSPRHLIKEKRETATLKCYPIPRHDTVYWYQQGPGQDPQFLISFYEKMQSDKGSIPDRFSAQQFSDYHSELNMSSLELGDSALYFCASSLVDSENTGELFFGEGSRLTVL.

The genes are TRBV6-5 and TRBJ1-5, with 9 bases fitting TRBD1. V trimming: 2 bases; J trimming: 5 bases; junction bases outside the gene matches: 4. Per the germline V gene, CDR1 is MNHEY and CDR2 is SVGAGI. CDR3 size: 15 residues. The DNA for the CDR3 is TGTGCCAGCAGTTACGGCGGACAGGGGTATCAGCCCCAGCATTTT. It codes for CASSYGGQGYQPQHF.

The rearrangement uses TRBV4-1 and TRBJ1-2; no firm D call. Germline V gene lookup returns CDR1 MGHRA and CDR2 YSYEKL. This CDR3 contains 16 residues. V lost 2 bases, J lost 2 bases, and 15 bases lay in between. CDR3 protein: CASSQSATVQNYGYTF. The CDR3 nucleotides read TGCGCCAGCAGCCAAAGCGCCACTGTCCAGAACTATGGCTACACCTTC.

CDR3 loop: CATSRDGAGSNQPQHF. Here the CDR3 DNA reads TGTGCCACCAGCAGAGATGGGGCAGGGAGCAATCAGCCCCAGCATTTT. The genes are TRBV15 and TRBJ1-5, with D maybe TRBD1 (5 bases). The V gene's germline CDR1 is LNHNV and CDR2 YYDKDF (reference sequence). This CDR3 is 16 amino acids long. The ends were cut back, 0 bases at V and 1 base at J, with 10 bases in the middle.

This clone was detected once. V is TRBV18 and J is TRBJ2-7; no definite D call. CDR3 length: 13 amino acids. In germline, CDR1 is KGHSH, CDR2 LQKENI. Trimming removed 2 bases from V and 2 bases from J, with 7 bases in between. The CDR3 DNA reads TGTGCCAGCTCACCAAGACTTACCTACGAGCAGTACTTC. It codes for CASSPRLTYEQYF.

The CDR3 nucleotides are TGTGCCACCAGCAGACCACGGACAGGGGGAGGTGAAGCTTTCTTT. Translating it yields CATSRPRTGGGEAFF. The V gene is TRBV15, the J gene TRBJ1-1, with 10 bases that match TRBD1. V dropped 2 bases and J dropped 7; count of bases not matched to a gene: 7. The CDR3 is made up of 15 amino acids. Germline CDR1 is LNHNV and CDR2 is YYDKDF (reference sequence).

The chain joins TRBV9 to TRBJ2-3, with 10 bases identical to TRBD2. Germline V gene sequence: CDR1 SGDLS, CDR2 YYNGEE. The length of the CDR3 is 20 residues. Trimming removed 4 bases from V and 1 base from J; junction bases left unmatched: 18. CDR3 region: CASSSRLQASGGAGTDTQYF. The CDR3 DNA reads TGTGCCAGCAGCTCCCGGCTACAGGCGAGCGGGGGGGCCGGCACAGATACGCAGTATTTT.

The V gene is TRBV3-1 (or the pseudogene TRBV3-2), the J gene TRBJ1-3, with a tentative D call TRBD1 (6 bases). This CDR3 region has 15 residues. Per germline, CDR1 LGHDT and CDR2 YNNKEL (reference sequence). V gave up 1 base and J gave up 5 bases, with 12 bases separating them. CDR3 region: CASSQGGRGRNTIYF. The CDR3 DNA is TGTGCCAGCAGCCAAGGTGGCAGGGGAAGAAACACCATATATTTT.

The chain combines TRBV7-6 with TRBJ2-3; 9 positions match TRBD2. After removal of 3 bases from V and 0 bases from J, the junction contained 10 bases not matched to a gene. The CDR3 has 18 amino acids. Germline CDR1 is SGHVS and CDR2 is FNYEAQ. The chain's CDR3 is CASSFTSGGLSSTDTQYF. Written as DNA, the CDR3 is TGTGCCAGCAGCTTTACGAGCGGGGGGTTATCTAGCACAGATACGCAGTATTTT.

CDR3 residues: CASSQVFGTVSYEQYF. The CDR3 coding sequence is TGCGCCAGCAGCCAAGTTTTCGGGACAGTCTCCTACGAGCAGTACTTC. The J gene is TRBJ2-7, the V gene TRBV4-1; 7 bases line up with TRBD1. Trimming at V came to 1 base and at J to 0 bases, leaving 6 bases not matched to a gene. Germline V gene lookup returns CDR1 MGHRA and CDR2 YSYEKL. This CDR3 spans 16 amino acids.

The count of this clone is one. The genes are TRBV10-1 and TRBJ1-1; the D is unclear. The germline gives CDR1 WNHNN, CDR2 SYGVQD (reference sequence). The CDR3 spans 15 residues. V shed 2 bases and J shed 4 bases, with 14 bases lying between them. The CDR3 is CASSETLAVGTEAFF. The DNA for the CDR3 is TGCGCCAGCAGTGAGACACTAGCAGTCGGCACTGAAGCTTTCTTT.

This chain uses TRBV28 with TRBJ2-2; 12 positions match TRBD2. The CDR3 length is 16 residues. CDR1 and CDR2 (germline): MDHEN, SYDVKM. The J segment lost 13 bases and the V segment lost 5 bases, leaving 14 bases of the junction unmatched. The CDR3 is CASSLASGGASRVLFF. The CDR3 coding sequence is TGTGCCAGCAGTCTCGCTAGCGGGGGGGCCAGTCGGGTGCTGTTTTTT.

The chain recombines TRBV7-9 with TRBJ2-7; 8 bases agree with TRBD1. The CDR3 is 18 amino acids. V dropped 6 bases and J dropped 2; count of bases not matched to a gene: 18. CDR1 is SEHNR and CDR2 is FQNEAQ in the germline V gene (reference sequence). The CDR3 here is CASSGYDFRQGRPYEQYF. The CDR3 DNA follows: TGTGCCAGCAGTGGATATGACTTTAGACAGGGGCGACCCTACGAGCAGTACTTC.

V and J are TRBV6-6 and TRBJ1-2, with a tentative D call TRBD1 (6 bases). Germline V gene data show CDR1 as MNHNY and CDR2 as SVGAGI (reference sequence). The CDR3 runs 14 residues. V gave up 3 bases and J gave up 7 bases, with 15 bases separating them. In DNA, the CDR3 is TGTGCCAGCAGTTATCCCGACCAGACAGGTGGCTACACCTTC. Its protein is CASSYPDQTGGYTF.

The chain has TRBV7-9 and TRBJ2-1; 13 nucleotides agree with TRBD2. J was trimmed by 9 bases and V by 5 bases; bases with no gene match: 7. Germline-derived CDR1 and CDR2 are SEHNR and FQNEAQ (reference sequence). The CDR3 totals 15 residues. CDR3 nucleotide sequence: TGTGCCAGCAGCCCACTAGCGGGGGGGCAATCTGAGCAGTTCTTC. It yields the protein CASSPLAGGQSEQFF.

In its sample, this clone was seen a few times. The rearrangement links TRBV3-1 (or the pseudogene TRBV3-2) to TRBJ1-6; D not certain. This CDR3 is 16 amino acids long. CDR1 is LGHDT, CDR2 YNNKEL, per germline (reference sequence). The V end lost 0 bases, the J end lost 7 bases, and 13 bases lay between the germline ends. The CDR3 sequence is CASSQDVTRVNSPLHF. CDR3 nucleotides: TGTGCCAGCAGCCAAGACGTGACACGAGTCAATTCACCCCTCCACTTT.

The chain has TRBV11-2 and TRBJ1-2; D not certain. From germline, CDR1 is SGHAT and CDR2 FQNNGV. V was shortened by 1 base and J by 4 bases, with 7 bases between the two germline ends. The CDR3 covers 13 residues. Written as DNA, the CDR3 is TGTGCCAGCAGCTTAGGCAGGTCCTATGGCTACACCTTC. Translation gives CASSLGRSYGYTF.

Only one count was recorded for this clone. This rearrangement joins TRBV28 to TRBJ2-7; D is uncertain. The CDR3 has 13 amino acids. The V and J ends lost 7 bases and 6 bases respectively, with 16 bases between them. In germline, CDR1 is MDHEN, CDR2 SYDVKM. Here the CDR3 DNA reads TGTGCCAGCAACCCCCAGATCGGCGGCGAGCAGTACTTC. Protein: CASNPQIGGEQYF.